Listed below are T cell receptor beta chains from one sample, sequenced in a study of blood T cells in healthy people across ages. TCRdb re-analysed the 5' RACE reads in MiXCR, keeping a single row per CDR3 protein. Of around 990,000 distinct CDR3 sequences listed, roughly two fifths are singletons. Sequenced: blood. The receptor source for this set is a man aged 18 to 29 in good health. Both conserved end residues are part of each CDR3. The D gene is left open where the match is weak. The size field is filled for only some rows; it gives once, few, many or a size class.

TRBD2	TRBJ2-3	TRBV11-2	NA	TGTGCCAGCAGCCACTGGACTAGCGGGGGGGCCTTAGATACGCAGTATTTT	CASSHWTSGGALDTQYF
TRBD1	TRBJ1-1	TRBV5-1	NA	TGCGCCAGCAGCTGCCTACAGGGGGCTACTGAAGCTTTCTTT	CASSCLQGATEAFF
NA	TRBJ2-2	TRBV11-1	once	TGTGCCAGCAGCTTAGCGTTGCCCGGGACCGGGGAGCTGTTTTTT	CASSLALPGTGELFF
NA	TRBJ1-4	TRBV4-2	few	TGTGCCAGCAGCCCGGAGACAACTAATGAAAAACTGTTTTTT	CASSPETTNEKLFF
NA	TRBJ1-2	TRBV20-1	many	TGCAGCGCCGAGGAAACCGGGACTCCTAACTATGGCTACACCTTC	CSAEETGTPNYGYTF
NA	TRBJ1-6	TRBV9	NA	TGTGCCAGCAGCGTCTTACAGGGTTTTGATTCACCCCTCCACTTT	CASSVLQGFDSPLHF
NA	TRBJ2-7	TRBV20-1	NA	TGCAGTGCTAGTTCCGTCGAGCAGTACTTC	CSASSVEQYF
NA	TRBJ1-2	TRBV6-2/TRBV6-3	few	TGTGCCAGCACCAAATACGACACAGCCGGCCGAGACTATGGCTACACCTTC	CASTKYDTAGRDYGYTF
NA	TRBJ1-1	TRBV6-5	few	TGTGCCAGCAGTGATGGGTATGGGGAGTGGGCTGAAGCTTTCTTT	CASSDGYGEWAEAFF
NA	TRBJ1-1	TRBV27	few	TGTGCCAGCAGTTCTTACCTAGGGGGCACTGAAGCTTTCTTT	CASSSYLGGTEAFF
NA	TRBJ2-3	TRBV6-2/TRBV6-3	NA	TGTGCCAGCAGTTACTCGGGGCAGGCTAGCACAGATACGCAGTATTTT	CASSYSGQASTDTQYF
TRBD1	TRBJ1-2	TRBV7-8	few	TGTGCCAGCACTCCGGGGGGACAGAGTTATGGCTACACCTTC	CASTPGGQSYGYTF
NA	TRBJ2-7	TRBV20-1	few	TGCAGTGCTAGCGACAGGAACTACGAGCAGTACTTC	CSASDRNYEQYF
NA	TRBJ1-1	TRBV21-1	few	TGTGCCAGCAGCGACCGGGACCTGCCTGAAGCTTTCTTT	CASSDRDLPEAFF
NA	TRBJ1-6	TRBV4-3	few	TGCGCCAGCAGCCAGGGGCCGAGCTCCTATAATTCACCCCTCCACTTT	CASSQGPSSYNSPLHF
NA	TRBJ2-1	TRBV7-9	NA	TGTGCCAGCAGCTTAGGGGTAGCGAGGACCTACAATGAGCAGTTCTTC	CASSLGVARTYNEQFF
NA	TRBJ1-1	TRBV7-9	NA	TGTGCCAGCAGCCCCCCCGACAGGCGCCCGTTTGAAGCTTTCTTT	CASSPPDRRPFEAFF
NA	TRBJ1-2	TRBV13	few	TGTGCCAGCAGCCGATCCACCAATGACCCGCCCTATGGCTACACCTTC	CASSRSTNDPPYGYTF